This record concerns one T cell receptor (beta chain) sequence. Its target is unknown. Healthy and HIV-negative, the adult donors had no recent acute infections or vaccinations. TCRdb's copy holds only in-frame clones and misses some; the assay was immunoSEQ multiplex PCR. In the table there are millions of clones, around nine tenths of which are singletons. This record comes from a study of shared clonotypes between healthy human individuals. Germline V gene lookup returns CDR1 SEHNR and CDR2 FQNEAQ (reference sequence). The CDR3 extends over 15 amino acids. V was clipped by 6 bases and J by 4 bases; unmatched bases: 10. Study observations and caveats: Clonotype sharing across donors was expected to vary with sequencing depth. Generation probability values for non-shared clonotypes were lower than those for clonotypes shared by all four donors.

The sequencing input was naive CD4+ T cells sorted from blood. Regarding subset: CD45RA+ positively selected. The rearrangement links TRBV7-9 to TRBJ1-1, with 8 bases matching TRBD1. This TCR was recovered from a man younger than 35 in good health. The CDR3 bases are TGTGCCAGCAGTCCTCTTCAGGGGGCGAGCACTGAAGCTTTCTTT. It codes for CASSPLQGASTEAFF.